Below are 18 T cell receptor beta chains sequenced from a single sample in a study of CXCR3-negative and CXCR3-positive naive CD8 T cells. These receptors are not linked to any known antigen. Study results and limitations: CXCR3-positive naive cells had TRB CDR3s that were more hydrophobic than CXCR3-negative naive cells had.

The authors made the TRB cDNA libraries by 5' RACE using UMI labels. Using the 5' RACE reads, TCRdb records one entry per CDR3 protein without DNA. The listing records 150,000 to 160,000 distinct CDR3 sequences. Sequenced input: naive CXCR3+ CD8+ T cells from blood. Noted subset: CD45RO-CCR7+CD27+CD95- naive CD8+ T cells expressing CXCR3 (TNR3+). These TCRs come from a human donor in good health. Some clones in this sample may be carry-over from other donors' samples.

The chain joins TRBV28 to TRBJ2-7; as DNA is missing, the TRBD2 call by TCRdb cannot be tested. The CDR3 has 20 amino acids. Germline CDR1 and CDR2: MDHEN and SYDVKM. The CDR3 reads CASSLYRGRSGGVPDYEQYF.

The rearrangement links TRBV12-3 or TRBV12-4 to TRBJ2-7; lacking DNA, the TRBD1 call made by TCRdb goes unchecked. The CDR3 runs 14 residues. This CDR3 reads CASSYGQPDYEQYF.

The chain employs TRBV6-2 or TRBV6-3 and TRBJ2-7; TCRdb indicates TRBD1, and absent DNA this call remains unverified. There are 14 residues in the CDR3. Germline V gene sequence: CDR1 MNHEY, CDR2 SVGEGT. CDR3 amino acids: CASSSSRGVSEQYF.

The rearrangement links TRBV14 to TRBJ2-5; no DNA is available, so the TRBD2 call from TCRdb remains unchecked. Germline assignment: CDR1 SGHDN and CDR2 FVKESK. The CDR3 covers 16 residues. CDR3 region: CASSQEGMAVVETQYF.

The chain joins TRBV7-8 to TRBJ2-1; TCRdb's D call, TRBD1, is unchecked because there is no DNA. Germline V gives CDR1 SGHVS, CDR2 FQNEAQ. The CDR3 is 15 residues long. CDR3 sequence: CASSLWGGGENEQFF. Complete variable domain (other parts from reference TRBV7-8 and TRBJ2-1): GAGVSQSPRYKVAKRGQDVALRCDPISGHVSLFWYQQALGQGPEFLTYFQNEAQLDKSGLPSDRFFAERPEGSVSTLKIQRTQQEDSAVYLCASSLWGGGENEQFFGPGTRLTVL.

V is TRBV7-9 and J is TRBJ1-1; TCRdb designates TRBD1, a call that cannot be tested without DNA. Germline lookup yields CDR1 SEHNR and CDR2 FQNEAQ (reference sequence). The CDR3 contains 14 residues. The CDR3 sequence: CASSHRDRVTEAFF.

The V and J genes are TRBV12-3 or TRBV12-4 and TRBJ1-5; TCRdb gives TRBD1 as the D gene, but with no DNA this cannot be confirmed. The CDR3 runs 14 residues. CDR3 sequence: CASSFGAGTQPQHF.

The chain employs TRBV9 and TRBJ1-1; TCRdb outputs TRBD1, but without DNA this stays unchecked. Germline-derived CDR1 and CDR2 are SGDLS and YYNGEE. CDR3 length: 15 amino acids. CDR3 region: CASSAGIRGGTEAFF. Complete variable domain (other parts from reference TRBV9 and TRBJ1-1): DSGVTQTPKHLITATGQRVTLRCSPRSGDLSVYWYQQSLDQGLQFLIQYYNGEERAKGNILERFSAQQFPDLHSELNLSSLELGDSALYFCASSAGIRGGTEAFFGQGTRLTVV.

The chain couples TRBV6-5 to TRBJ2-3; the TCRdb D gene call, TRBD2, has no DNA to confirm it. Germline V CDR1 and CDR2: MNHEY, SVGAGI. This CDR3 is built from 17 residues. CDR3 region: CASSPSTAGGPRDTQYF.

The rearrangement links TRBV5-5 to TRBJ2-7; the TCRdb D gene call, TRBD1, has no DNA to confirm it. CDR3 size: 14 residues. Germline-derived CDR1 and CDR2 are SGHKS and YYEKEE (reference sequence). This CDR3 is CASSLEPGGYEQYF.

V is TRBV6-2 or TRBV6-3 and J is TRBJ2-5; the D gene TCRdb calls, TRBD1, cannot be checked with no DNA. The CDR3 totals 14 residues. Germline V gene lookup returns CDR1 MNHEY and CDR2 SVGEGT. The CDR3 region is CASSFDSYQETQYF.

The CDR3 sequence: CASSFPTQRLAGGDNEQFF. V and J are TRBV28 and TRBJ2-1; the D gene TCRdb calls, TRBD2, cannot be checked with no DNA. Germline lookup yields CDR1 MDHEN and CDR2 SYDVKM. The CDR3 sequence is 19 residues long.

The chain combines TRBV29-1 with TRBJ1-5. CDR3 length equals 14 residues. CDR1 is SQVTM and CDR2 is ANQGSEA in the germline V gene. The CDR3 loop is CSVGGGSSNQPQHF. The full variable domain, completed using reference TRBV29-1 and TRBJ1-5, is SAVISQKPSRDICQRGTSLTIQCQVDSQVTMMFWYRQQPGQSLTLIATANQGSEATYESGFVIDKFPISRPNLTFSTLTVSNMSPEDSSIYLCSVGGGSSNQPQHFGDGTRLSIL.

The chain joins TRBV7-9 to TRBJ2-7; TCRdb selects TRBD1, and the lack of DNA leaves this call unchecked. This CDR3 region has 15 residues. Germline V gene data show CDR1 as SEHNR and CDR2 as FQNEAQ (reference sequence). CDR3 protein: CASSPGPTATYEQYF.

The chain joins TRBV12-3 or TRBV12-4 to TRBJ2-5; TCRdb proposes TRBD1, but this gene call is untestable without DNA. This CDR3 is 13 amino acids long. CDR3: CATRGRLEVTQYF.

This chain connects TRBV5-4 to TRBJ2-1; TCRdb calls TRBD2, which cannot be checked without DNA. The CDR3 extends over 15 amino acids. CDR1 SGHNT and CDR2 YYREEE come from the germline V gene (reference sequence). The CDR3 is CASSFKRVSYNEQFF.

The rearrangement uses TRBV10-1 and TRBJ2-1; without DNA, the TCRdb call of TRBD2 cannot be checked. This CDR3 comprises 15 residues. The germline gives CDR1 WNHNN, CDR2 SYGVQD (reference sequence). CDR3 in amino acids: CASSEYTSGNNEQFF.

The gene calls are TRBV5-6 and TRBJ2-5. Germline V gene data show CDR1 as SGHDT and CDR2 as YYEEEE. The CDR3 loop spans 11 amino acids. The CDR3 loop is CASSLSKTQYF.